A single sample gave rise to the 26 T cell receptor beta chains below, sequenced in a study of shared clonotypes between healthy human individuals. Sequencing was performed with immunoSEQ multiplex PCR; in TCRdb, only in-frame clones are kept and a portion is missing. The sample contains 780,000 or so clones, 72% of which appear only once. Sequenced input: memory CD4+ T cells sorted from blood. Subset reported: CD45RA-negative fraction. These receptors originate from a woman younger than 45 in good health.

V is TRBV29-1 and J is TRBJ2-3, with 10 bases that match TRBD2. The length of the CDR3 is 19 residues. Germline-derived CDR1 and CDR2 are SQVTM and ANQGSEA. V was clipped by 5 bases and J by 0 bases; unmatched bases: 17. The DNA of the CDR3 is TGCAGCGTTTCGAGACGAAGCAGTGGGACTAGCGAGAGCACAGATACGCAGTATTTT. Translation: CSVSRRSSGTSESTDTQYF.

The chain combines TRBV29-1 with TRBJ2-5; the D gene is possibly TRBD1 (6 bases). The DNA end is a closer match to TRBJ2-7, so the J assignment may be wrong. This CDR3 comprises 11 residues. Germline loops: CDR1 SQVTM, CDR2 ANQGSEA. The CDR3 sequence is CSVHTGYEQYF. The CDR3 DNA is TGCAGCGTTCACACAGGGTACGAGCAGTACTTC.

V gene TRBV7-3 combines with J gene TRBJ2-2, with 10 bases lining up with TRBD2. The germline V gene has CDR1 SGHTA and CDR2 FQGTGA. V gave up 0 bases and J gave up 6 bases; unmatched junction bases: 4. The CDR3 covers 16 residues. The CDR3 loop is CASSLTGSGRAGELFF. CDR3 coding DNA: TGTGCCAGCAGCTTAACAGGCAGCGGGAGGGCCGGGGAGCTGTTTTTT.

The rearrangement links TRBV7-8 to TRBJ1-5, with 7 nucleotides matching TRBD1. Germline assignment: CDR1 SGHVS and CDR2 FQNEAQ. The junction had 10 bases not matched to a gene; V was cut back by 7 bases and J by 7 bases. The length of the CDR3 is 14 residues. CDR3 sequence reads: CASTDRDFRQPQHF. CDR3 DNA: TGTGCCAGCACCGACAGGGATTTTCGGCAGCCCCAGCATTTT.

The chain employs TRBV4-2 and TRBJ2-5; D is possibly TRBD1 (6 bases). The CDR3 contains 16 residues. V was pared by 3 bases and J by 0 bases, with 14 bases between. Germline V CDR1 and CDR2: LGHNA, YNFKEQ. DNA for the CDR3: TGTGCCAGCAGCCAGATTAGTCAGGGGTACCAAGAGACCCAGTACTTC. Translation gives CASSQISQGYQETQYF.

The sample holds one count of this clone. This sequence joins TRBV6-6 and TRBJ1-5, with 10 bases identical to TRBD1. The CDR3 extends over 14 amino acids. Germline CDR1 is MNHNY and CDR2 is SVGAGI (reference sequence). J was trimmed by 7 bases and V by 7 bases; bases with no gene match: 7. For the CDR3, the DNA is TGTGCCAGCACCCCAGACAGGGGGCGGCAGCCCCAGCATTTT. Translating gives CASTPDRGRQPQHF.

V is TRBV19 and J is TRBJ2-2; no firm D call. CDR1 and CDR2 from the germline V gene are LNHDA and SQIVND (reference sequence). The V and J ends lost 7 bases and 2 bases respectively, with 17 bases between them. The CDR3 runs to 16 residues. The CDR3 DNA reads TGTGCCAGTACGTCCTCTTCGACATTCAACACCGGGGAGCTGTTTTTT. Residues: CASTSSSTFNTGELFF.

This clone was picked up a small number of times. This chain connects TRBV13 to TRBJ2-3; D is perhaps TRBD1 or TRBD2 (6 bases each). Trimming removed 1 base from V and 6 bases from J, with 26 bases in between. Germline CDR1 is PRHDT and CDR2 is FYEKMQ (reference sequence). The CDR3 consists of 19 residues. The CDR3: CASSLESPQGRGSSDTQYF. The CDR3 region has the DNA TGTGCCAGCAGCTTAGAATCCCCCCAGGGGCGGGGTTCATCGGATACGCAGTATTTT.

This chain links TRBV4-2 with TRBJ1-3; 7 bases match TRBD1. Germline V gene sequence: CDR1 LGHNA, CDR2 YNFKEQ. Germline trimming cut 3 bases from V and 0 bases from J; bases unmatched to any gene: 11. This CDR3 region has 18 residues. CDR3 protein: CASSQGVGQVISGNTIYF. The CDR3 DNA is TGTGCCAGCAGCCAGGGAGTAGGACAGGTGATCTCTGGAAACACCATATATTTT.

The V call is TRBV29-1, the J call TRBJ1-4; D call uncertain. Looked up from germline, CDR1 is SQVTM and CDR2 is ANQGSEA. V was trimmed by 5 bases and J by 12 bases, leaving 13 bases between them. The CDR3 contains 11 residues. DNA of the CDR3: TGCAGCGTTACGACAACACGGGAACTGTTTTTT. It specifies CSVTTTRELFF.

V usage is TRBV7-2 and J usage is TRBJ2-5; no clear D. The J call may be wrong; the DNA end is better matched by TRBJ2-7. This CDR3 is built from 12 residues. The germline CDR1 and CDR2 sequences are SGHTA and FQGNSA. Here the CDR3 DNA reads TGTGCCAGCAGCTTATCCCACTACGAGCAGTACTTC. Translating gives CASSLSHYEQYF.

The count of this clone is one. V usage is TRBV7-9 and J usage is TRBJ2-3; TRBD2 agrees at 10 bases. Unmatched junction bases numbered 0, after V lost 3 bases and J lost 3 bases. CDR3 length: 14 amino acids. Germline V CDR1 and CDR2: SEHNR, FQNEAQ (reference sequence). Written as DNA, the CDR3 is TGTGCCAGCAGCTTGGGACTAGCGACAGATACGCAGTATTTT. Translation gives CASSLGLATDTQYF.

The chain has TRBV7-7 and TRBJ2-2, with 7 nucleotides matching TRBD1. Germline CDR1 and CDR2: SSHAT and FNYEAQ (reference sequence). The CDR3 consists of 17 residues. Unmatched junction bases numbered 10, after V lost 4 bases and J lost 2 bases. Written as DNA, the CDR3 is TGTGCCAGCAGCTCTTATCCCGGGACAGATAACACCGGGGAGCTGTTTTTT. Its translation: CASSSYPGTDNTGELFF.

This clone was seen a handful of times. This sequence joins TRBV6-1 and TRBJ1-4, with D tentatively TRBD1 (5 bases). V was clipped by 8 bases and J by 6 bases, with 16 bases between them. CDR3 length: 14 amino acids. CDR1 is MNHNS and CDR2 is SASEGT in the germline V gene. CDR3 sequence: CASGGGPWDEKLFF. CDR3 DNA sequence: TGTGCCAGCGGGGGGGGACCGTGGGATGAAAAACTGTTTTTT.

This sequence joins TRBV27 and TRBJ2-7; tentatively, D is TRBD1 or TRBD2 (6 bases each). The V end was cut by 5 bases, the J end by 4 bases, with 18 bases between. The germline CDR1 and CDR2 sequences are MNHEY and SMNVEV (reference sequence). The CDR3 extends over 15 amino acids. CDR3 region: CASSPGAGSGYEQYF. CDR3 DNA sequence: TGTGCCAGCAGTCCGGGGGCCGGTTCCGGATACGAGCAGTACTTC.

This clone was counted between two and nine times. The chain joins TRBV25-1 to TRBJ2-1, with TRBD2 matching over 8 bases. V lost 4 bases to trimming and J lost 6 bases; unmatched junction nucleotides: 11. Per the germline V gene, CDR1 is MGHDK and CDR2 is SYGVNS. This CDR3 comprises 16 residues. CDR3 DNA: TGTGCCAGCAGTGCCCGGGGGGCGGGAGGTCGCAATGAGCAGTTCTTC. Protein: CASSARGAGGRNEQFF.

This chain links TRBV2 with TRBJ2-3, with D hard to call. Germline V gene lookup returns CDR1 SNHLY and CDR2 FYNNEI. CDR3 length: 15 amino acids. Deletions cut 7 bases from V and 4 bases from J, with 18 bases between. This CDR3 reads CASILAGFGSDTQYF. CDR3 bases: TGTGCCAGCATTTTAGCTGGGTTCGGATCAGATACGCAGTATTTT.

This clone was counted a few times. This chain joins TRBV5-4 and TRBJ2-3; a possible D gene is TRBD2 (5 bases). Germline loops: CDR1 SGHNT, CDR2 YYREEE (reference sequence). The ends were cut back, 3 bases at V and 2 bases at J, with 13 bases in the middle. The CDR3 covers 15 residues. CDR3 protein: CASSSERYSTDTQYF. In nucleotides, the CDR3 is TGTGCCAGCAGCTCGGAGCGGTACTCCACAGATACGCAGTATTTT.

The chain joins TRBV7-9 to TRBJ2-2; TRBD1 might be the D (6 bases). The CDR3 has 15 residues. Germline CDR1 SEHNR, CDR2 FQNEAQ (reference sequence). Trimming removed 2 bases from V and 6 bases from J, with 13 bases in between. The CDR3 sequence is CASSLMGASPGELFF. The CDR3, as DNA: TGTGCCAGCAGCTTAATGGGGGCCTCTCCCGGGGAGCTGTTTTTT.

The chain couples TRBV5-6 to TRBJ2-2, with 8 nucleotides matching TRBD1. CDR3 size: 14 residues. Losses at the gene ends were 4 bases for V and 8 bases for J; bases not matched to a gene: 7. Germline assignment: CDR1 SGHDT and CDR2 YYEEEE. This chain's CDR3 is CASSMGTGQGELFF. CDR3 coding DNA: TGTGCCAGCAGCATGGGGACAGGCCAGGGGGAGCTGTTTTTT.

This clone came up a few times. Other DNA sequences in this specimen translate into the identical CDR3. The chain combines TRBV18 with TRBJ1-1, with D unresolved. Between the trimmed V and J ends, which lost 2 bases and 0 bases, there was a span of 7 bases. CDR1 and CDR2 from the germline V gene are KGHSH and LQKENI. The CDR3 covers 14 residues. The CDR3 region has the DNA TGTGCCAGCTCACCATCGTCGGTGAACACTGAAGCTTTCTTT. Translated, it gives CASSPSSVNTEAFF.

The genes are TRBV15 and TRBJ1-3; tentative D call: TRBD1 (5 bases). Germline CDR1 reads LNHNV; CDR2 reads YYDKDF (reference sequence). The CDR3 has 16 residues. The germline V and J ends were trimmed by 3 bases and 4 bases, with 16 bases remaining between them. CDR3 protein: CATSSGAGTYGNTIYF. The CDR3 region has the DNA TGTGCCACCAGCAGTGGGGCGGGGACGTACGGAAACACCATATATTTT.

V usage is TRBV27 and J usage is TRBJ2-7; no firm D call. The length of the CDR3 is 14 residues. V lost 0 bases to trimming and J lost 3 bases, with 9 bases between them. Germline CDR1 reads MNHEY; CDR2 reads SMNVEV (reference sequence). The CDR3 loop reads CASSLSGFIYEQYF. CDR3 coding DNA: TGTGCCAGCAGTTTATCTGGATTTATCTACGAGCAGTACTTC.

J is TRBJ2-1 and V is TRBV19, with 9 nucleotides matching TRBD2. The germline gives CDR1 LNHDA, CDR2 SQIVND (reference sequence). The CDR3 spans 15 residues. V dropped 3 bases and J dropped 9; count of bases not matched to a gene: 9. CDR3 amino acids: CASSIQKVAGAEQFF. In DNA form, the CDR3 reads TGTGCCAGTAGTATCCAAAAGGTAGCGGGAGCTGAGCAGTTCTTC.

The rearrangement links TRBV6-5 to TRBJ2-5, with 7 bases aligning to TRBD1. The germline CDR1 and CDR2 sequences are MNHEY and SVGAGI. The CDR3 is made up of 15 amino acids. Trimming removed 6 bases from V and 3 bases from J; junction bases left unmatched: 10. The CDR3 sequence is CASRKHRDREETQYF. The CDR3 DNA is TGTGCCAGCAGAAAACACCGGGACAGAGAAGAGACCCAGTACTTC.

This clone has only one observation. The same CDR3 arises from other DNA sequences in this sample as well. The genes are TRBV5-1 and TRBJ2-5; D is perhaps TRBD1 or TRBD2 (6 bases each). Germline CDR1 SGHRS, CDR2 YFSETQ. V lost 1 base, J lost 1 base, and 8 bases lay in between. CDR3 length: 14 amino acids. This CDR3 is CASSLRGVQETQYF. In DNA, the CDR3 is TGCGCCAGCAGCTTGAGGGGGGTCCAAGAGACCCAGTACTTC.